This entry lists 23 T cell receptor beta chains sequenced from one sample in a study of blood T cell repertoires in COVID-19. Assay: immunoSEQ multiplex PCR; the TCRdb copy retains only in-frame clones and omits some. The table records roughly 200,000 clones, about 91% of them present only once. What was sequenced was PBMCs or T cells enriched from blood (not recorded which). Source of these receptors: a woman aged 40 to 50 with acute COVID-19.

The chain carries TRBV12-5 and TRBJ2-6; the D is unclear. In germline, CDR1 is LGHNT, CDR2 FRNRAP. The CDR3 is made up of 18 amino acids. The germline V and J ends were trimmed by 1 base and 2 bases, with 15 bases remaining between them. CDR3 amino acids: CASGLAKMTAAGANVLTF. The CDR3 nucleotides read TGTGCTAGTGGTTTGGCTAAAATGACGGCGGCTGGGGCCAACGTCCTGACTTTC.

This clone was recorded only once. This chain joins TRBV27 and TRBJ2-7, with 8 bases fitting TRBD1. There are 14 residues in the CDR3. Looked up from germline, CDR1 is MNHEY and CDR2 is SMNVEV (reference sequence). Trimming removed 5 bases from V and 5 bases from J; junction bases left unmatched: 8. The CDR3 nucleotides read TGTGCCAGCAGTCCTACAGGGGGTTTGCACGAGCAGTACTTC. Amino acid sequence: CASSPTGGLHEQYF.

The chain uses TRBV3-1 (or the pseudogene TRBV3-2) and TRBJ2-4, with TRBD2 matching over 9 bases. J lost 2 bases, V lost 0 bases, and 5 bases had no gene match. The CDR3 spans 17 residues. The germline CDR1 and CDR2 sequences are LGHDT and YNNKEL (reference sequence). The CDR3 loop reads CASSQDASGATKNIQYF. CDR3 nucleotide sequence: TGTGCCAGCAGCCAAGATGCTAGCGGGGCGACCAAAAACATTCAGTACTTC.

Concerning this clone itself: The same CDR3 arises from other DNA sequences in this sample as well. This chain links TRBV5-1 with TRBJ2-7; D gene unclear. V lost 0 bases and J 4 bases, leaving 8 bases between the germline ends. The CDR3 length is 13 residues. Germline CDR1 and CDR2: SGHRS and YFSETQ. The CDR3 DNA reads TGCGCCAGCAGCTTGGTGTCTTCTTACGAGCAGTACTTC. Its protein product is CASSLVSSYEQYF.

This sequence joins TRBV2 and TRBJ1-1, with 8 bases identical to TRBD1. Germline assignment: CDR1 SNHLY and CDR2 FYNNEI. The J segment lost 4 bases and the V segment lost 6 bases, leaving 13 bases of the junction unmatched. The CDR3 has 16 amino acids. The CDR3 region is CASSLGTGPLGTEAFF. The DNA of the CDR3 is TGTGCCAGCAGCTTGGGGACAGGCCCTCTGGGCACTGAAGCTTTCTTT.

This chain links TRBV6-6 with TRBJ1-5, with 7 bases aligning to TRBD1. Germline loops: CDR1 MNHNY, CDR2 SVGAGI (reference sequence). Trimming cost V 5 bases and J 3 bases; bases outside gene matches: 13. The CDR3 consists of 17 residues. The CDR3 sequence: CASSLTGAPGSNQPQHF. The DNA of the CDR3 is TGTGCCAGCAGTCTTACAGGGGCACCCGGGTCCAATCAGCCCCAGCATTTT.

As DNA, the CDR3 is TGTGCCAGTTCCCTACAGGAGCCCTACGAGCAGTACTTC. Its protein product is CASSLQEPYEQYF. The chain uses TRBV12-3 or TRBV12-4 and TRBJ2-7; D is perhaps TRBD1 (5 bases). V was pared by 9 bases and J by 2 bases, with 14 bases between. The CDR3 is 13 residues long.

This sequence joins TRBV5-6 and TRBJ1-5; D might be TRBD1 (6 bases). V lost 2 bases and J 2 bases, leaving 11 bases between the germline ends. The CDR3 runs to 15 residues. Germline assignment: CDR1 SGHDT and CDR2 YYEEEE. The CDR3 protein is CASSFRNRGNQPQHF. For the CDR3, the DNA is TGTGCCAGCAGCTTCCGGAACAGGGGCAATCAGCCCCAGCATTTT. The full variable domain, completed using reference TRBV5-6 and TRBJ1-5, is DAGVTQSPTHLIKTRGQQVTLRCSPKSGHDTVSWYQQALGQGPQFIFQYYEEEERQRGNFPDRFSGHQFPNYSSELNVNALLLGDSALYLCASSFRNRGNQPQHFGDGTRLSIL.

This rearrangement joins TRBV7-8 to TRBJ2-7; 8 nucleotides line up with TRBD1. Germline CDR1 reads SGHVS; CDR2 reads FQNEAQ. This CDR3 region has 14 residues. Unmatched junction bases numbered 6, after V lost 0 bases and J lost 8 bases. The CDR3 nucleotides are TGTGCCAGCAGCTTAGCGGACAGGGTGTATAAGCAGTACTTC. This encodes CASSLADRVYKQYF.

This clone was seen just once. The rearrangement joins TRBV2 to TRBJ1-4; 8 bases are a match to TRBD1. With V trimmed by 3 bases and J by 4 bases, 4 bases remained unmatched. CDR3 length: 15 amino acids. Germline V gives CDR1 SNHLY, CDR2 FYNNEI. In DNA form, the CDR3 reads TGTGCCAGCAGTGATAGGGGACAGGTTAATGAAAAACTGTTTTTT. Translating gives CASSDRGQVNEKLFF.

This chain links TRBV3-1 (or the pseudogene TRBV3-2) with TRBJ2-1, with TRBD2 identical over 14 bases. CDR3 length: 16 amino acids. Germline V CDR1 and CDR2: LGHDT, YNNKEL (reference sequence). The V segment lost 3 bases and the J segment 7 bases; nucleotides outside the gene matches: 5. CDR3 in DNA: TGTGCCAGCAGCCAGATCGGGACTAGCGGGAGAAATGAGCAGTTCTTC. Translation gives CASSQIGTSGRNEQFF.

This chain joins TRBV7-2 and TRBJ1-2, with TRBD1 as a possible D gene (6 bases). V was trimmed by 2 bases and J by 4 bases, leaving 8 bases between them. CDR1 SGHTA and CDR2 FQGNSA come from the germline V gene. The CDR3 runs to 13 residues. CDR3 residues: CASSLQGTYGYTF. The CDR3 nucleotides are TGTGCCAGCAGCTTACAGGGGACCTATGGCTACACCTTC.

The V and J genes are TRBV4-1 and TRBJ2-7; 10 bases map to TRBD2. CDR3 length equals 16 residues. V shed 0 bases and J 3 bases; nucleotides not matched to a gene: 5. Per the germline V gene, CDR1 is MGHRA and CDR2 is YSYEKL. CDR3 region: CASSQDPTSGLYEQYF. CDR3 DNA sequence: TGCGCCAGCAGCCAAGATCCGACTAGCGGGCTCTACGAGCAGTACTTC.

The chain is built from TRBV12-5 and TRBJ1-1; D is unclear. Germline V lookup: CDR1 LGHNT, CDR2 FRNRAP. The CDR3 consists of 16 residues. The V gene lost 5 bases and the J gene lost 1 base, with 17 bases spanning the gap. The CDR3 spells CASGPHGWSENTEAFF. The CDR3 bases are TGTGCTAGTGGTCCCCATGGGTGGAGCGAGAACACTGAAGCTTTCTTT.

The chain recombines TRBV11-3 with TRBJ2-5; 8 bases are a match to TRBD1. From germline, CDR1 is SGHNT and CDR2 YENEEA. V shed 4 bases, J shed 7 bases, and the junction held 5 bases outside the gene matches. The CDR3 loop spans 13 amino acids. The CDR3 reads CASSWTGSGTQYF. The CDR3, as DNA: TGTGCCAGCAGCTGGACAGGGTCGGGGACCCAGTACTTC.

The chain recombines TRBV6-5 with TRBJ1-4, with D unresolved. Trimming left V 10 bases short and J 2 bases short, with 11 bases between. CDR1 is MNHEY, CDR2 SVGAGI, per germline. The CDR3 has 13 residues. CDR3 loop: CATRRITNEKLFF. CDR3 DNA sequence: TGTGCCACCAGGAGGATCACTAATGAAAAACTGTTTTTT.

This clone appeared once. The chain carries TRBV6-5 and TRBJ2-3; D uncertain. Trimming took 0 bases from V and 1 from J, leaving 8 bases between them. This CDR3 is 15 amino acids long. CDR1 is MNHEY, CDR2 SVGAGI, per germline. For the CDR3, the DNA is TGTGCCAGCAGTTACTCGCGGTCAGGCACAGATACGCAGTATTTT. Translated: CASSYSRSGTDTQYF.

The chain recombines TRBV5-4 with TRBJ2-5; 11 nucleotides match TRBD1. V shed 4 bases and J 0 bases; nucleotides not matched to a gene: 5. The CDR3 length is 16 residues. In germline, CDR1 is SGHNT, CDR2 YYREEE (reference sequence). CDR3 loop: CASSKLDRGHQETQYF. The CDR3 coding sequence is TGTGCCAGCAGCAAATTGGACAGGGGGCACCAAGAGACCCAGTACTTC.

The CDR3 DNA follows: TGCGCCAGCAGCCAAGATCTCAATAGGGCTAGCGGGAGACAAGAGACCCAGTACTTC. It codes for CASSQDLNRASGRQETQYF. V and J are TRBV4-1 and TRBJ2-5, with 10 positions matching TRBD2. With 0 bases clipped from V and 2 bases from J, the junction kept 12 bases outside the gene matches. This CDR3 spans 19 amino acids. Germline-derived CDR1 and CDR2 are MGHRA and YSYEKL.

This clone was picked up a small number of times. The chain couples TRBV28 to TRBJ2-3; 7 nucleotides agree with TRBD2. The CDR3 runs to 13 residues. Looked up from germline, CDR1 is MDHEN and CDR2 is SYDVKM. J lost 7 bases, V lost 7 bases, and 8 bases had no gene match. The CDR3 nucleotides are TGTGCCAGCACCAACGGGGGGTTGAATACGCAGTATTTT. It codes for CASTNGGLNTQYF. Based on the CDR3 plus reference TRBV28 and TRBJ2-3, the full variable domain is DVKVTQSSRYLVKRTGEKVFLECVQDMDHENMFWYRQDPGLGLRLIYFSYDVKMKEKGDIPEGYSVSREKKERFSLILESASTNQTSMYLCASTNGGLNTQYFGPGTRLTVL.

The rearrangement joins TRBV5-4 to TRBJ2-5; 11 bases are shared with TRBD1. The germline V gene encodes CDR1 SGHNT and CDR2 YYREEE (reference sequence). Unmatched junction bases numbered 5, after V lost 2 bases and J lost 5 bases. This CDR3 region has 15 residues. CDR3 coding DNA: TGTGCCAGCAGCTTAGGACAGGGGGCGGGTGAGACCCAGTACTTC. Protein product: CASSLGQGAGETQYF.

CDR3 bases: TGTGCCAGCAGCGCAGGAGAGGAAGGCGACAGGCACAATGAGCAGTTCTTC. Encoded protein: CASSAGEEGDRHNEQFF. The chain uses TRBV9 and TRBJ2-1, with D possibly matching TRBD1 (6 bases). Trimming removed 3 bases at V and 5 bases at J, with 21 bases between. Per germline, CDR1 SGDLS and CDR2 YYNGEE. The CDR3 length is 17 residues.

The chain couples TRBV7-2 to TRBJ2-7; 8 bases fit TRBD2. This CDR3 has 16 residues. The V segment lost 0 bases and the J segment 0 bases; nucleotides outside the gene matches: 4. Germline values: CDR1 SGHTA, CDR2 FQGNSA. This chain's CDR3 is CASSLASSGASYEQYF. CDR3 in DNA: TGTGCCAGCAGCTTAGCGAGTAGCGGGGCCTCCTACGAGCAGTACTTC.